This is a list of T cell receptor beta chains from one sample in a study of T cells after yellow fever vaccination. TCRdb re-derived calls from the 5' RACE reads in MiXCR, one entry per CDR3 protein. The sample has approximately 550,000 distinct CDR3 sequences; 15% to 20% are singletons. The sample here was PBMCs, taken 15 days after the yellow fever booster vaccination. Every receptor here comes from a man aged 30-40 years who received the YFV17D yellow fever vaccine. Both conserved end residues are part of each CDR3. D genes are given only for firm matches. Where a row states a size, it is once, few, many or the class of an expanded clone; other rows omit it.

D gene	J gene	V gene	CDR3 length	clone size	CDR3 protein	CDR3 DNA
.	TRBJ1-1	TRBV7-9	15	.	CASSLVLSGSTEAFF	TGTGCCAGCAGCTTAGTTCTCTCGGGAAGTACTGAAGCTTTCTTT
.	TRBJ2-7	TRBV4-3	14	few	CASSQEPLSYEQYF	TGCGCCAGCAGCCAAGAGCCTCTTTCCTACGAGCAGTACTTC
.	TRBJ2-1	TRBV3-1	15	.	CASSRGTLSYNEQFF	TGTGCCAGCAGCCGGGGGACACTGTCCTACAATGAGCAGTTCTTC
.	TRBJ2-7	TRBV7-2	14	.	CASSSPDKYYEQYF	TGTGCCAGCAGCTCCCCGGACAAGTACTACGAGCAGTACTTC
.	TRBJ2-7	TRBV30	14	.	CAWSTYETSYEQYF	TGTGCCTGGAGTACCTACGAAACCTCCTACGAGCAGTACTTC
.	TRBJ2-2	TRBV27	16	.	CASSVRGAGSHGELFF	TGTGCCAGCAGTGTCAGGGGCGCAGGCAGCCACGGGGAGCTGTTTTTT
TRBD2	TRBJ2-2	TRBV20-1	14	.	CSAPGLGNTGELFF	TGCAGTGCTCCGGGACTAGGGAACACCGGGGAGCTGTTTTTT
.	TRBJ2-7	TRBV10-3	14	few	CAISGQTLVAEQYF	TGTGCCATCAGTGGACAGACCCTTGTCGCCGAGCAGTACTTC
TRBD2	TRBJ2-1	TRBV11-3	16	.	CASSLNGGRSYNEQFF	TGTGCCAGCAGCTTAAACGGCGGGAGATCCTACAATGAGCAGTTCTTC
TRBD1	TRBJ2-5	TRBV4-3	15	few	CASSQDQGEWETQYF	TGCGCCAGCAGCCAAGATCAGGGGGAGTGGGAGACCCAGTACTTC
.	TRBJ2-1	TRBV7-2	14	.	CASSPDRAYNEQFF	TGTGCCAGCAGCCCTGACAGAGCCTACAATGAGCAGTTCTTC
.	TRBJ2-3	TRBV20-1	14	.	CSALNRIRTDTQYF	TGCAGTGCCCTAAACCGAATTCGCACAGATACGCAGTATTTT
.	TRBJ2-3	TRBV7-2	13	.	CASSLAEKHTQYF	TGTGCCAGCAGCTTAGCGGAGAAACATACGCAGTATTTT
.	TRBJ2-3	TRBV29-1	14	.	CSVETASVEDTQYF	TGCAGCGTTGAGACGGCGAGCGTTGAAGATACGCAGTATTTT
TRBD2	TRBJ2-3	TRBV20-1	15	many	CSARDLAGPLQAQYF	TGCAGTGCTAGAGATCTAGCGGGACCTCTCCAGGCGCAGTATTTT
TRBD1	TRBJ2-1	TRBV4-2	18	few	CASSQEEGGTGNYNEQFF	TGTGCCAGCAGCCAAGAAGAGGGGGGGACAGGGAACTACAATGAGCAGTTCTTC
.	TRBJ2-5	TRBV21-1	14	.	CASSTRDTQETQYF	TGTGCCAGCAGCACACGGGACACTCAAGAGACCCAGTACTTC
TRBD2	TRBJ2-7	TRBV7-2	15	few	CASSYKLAVSYEQYF	TGTGCCAGCAGCTATAAACTAGCGGTTTCCTACGAGCAGTACTTC
.	TRBJ2-3	TRBV29-1	12	.	CSVVYGSSTQYF	TGCAGCGTTGTCTATGGCTCAAGTACGCAGTATTTT
.	TRBJ2-2	TRBV7-2	13	.	CASSFGGAGELFF	TGTGCCAGCAGCTTCGGAGGGGCCGGGGAGCTGTTTTTT
.	TRBJ1-1	TRBV20-1	12	.	CSARSGSDEAFF	TGCAGTGCTAGAAGCGGCTCAGATGAAGCTTTCTTT
TRBD2	TRBJ2-7	TRBV25-1	16	.	CASSPPRRLAGVEQYF	TGTGCCAGCAGTCCCCCGCGGCGTCTAGCGGGAGTCGAGCAGTACTTC
.	TRBJ2-1	TRBV9	15	few	CASSDWGTDYNEQFF	TGTGCCAGCAGCGATTGGGGGACGGACTACAATGAGCAGTTCTTC
TRBD2	TRBJ2-1	TRBV6-2/TRBV6-3	15	few	CASRSASGSYNEQFF	TGTGCCAGCAGGTCCGCTAGCGGATCTTACAATGAGCAGTTCTTC